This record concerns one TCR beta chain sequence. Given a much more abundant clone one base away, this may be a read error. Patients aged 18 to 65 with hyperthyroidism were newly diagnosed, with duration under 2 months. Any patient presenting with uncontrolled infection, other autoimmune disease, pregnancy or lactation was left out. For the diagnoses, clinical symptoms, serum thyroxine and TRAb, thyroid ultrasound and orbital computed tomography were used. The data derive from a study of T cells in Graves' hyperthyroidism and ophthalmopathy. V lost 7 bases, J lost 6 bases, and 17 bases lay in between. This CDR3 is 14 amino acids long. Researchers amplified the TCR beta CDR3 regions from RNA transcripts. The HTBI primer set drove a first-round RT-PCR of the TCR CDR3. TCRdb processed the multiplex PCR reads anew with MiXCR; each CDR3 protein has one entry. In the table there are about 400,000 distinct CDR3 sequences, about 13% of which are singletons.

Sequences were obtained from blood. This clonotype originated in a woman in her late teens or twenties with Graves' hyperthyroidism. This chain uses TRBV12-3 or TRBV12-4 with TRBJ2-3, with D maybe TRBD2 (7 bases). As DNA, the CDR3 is TGTGCCAGCAAACTACGGGGGGCAGGTGATACGCAGTATTTT. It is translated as CASKLRGAGDTQYF.